This paragraph reports one TCR beta chain. Its antigen is not yet known. No much larger clone exists at a distance of one base, and base qualities are not known. Using the deep immunoSEQ assay, TCR CDR3 regions were amplified from genomic DNA by multiplex PCR. For each cell subset, the extracted genomic DNA was distributed evenly across all wells of several immunoSEQ 96-well plates, and each plate served as one replicate. Each replicate PCR for sorted subsets received about 0.2 ug genomic DNA, equal to about 30,000 T cell genomes. Purified libraries were quantified with a Qubit 3.0 fluorometer, sized on a Bioanalyzer 2100, and re-quantified with the KAPA Library Quantification kit. Every immunoSEQ 96-well plate was sequenced on a dedicated single-read 150-cycle Illumina NextSeq 550 flow cell. As for the original processing: Because the immunoSEQ output included only junctional sequences and no quality scores, the filtering could not be the same as the filtering used for full-length reads. Sequences were annotated with PyIR, a Python wrapper for IgBLAST v1.9, using IMGT germline references to assign V/J genes and CDR3. Reads with weak V/J assignments (E-value above 1e-6), missing CDR3, stop codons, out-of-frame junctions, or ambiguous translated residues were removed. A V3J clonotype was defined by an identical inferred V gene, J gene, and CDR3 amino acid sequence. The percentage overlap between two repertoires was calculated by dividing the number of shared unique clonotypes by the size of the smaller repertoire. Richness of each repertoire was evaluated using RTK rarefaction, the Chao1 estimator, and Recon v2.1 estimates of unobserved clonotypes. For all TCRbeta clonotypes obtained by the gDNA method from a few donors, generation probabilities were computed with OLGA. The table comes from immuneACCESS by way of TCRdb, which keeps in-frame sequences with V and J called. Part of the clones is missing from these tables; in studies checked, under half for an unresolved V gene and the rest for unknown reasons. V and J calls and clone size follow that table, whereas D and trimming were derived from the DNA. This sample is represented by under 1 million clones; 96% of them were singletons. About 0.25% of the sample goes to the ten largest clones.

The sample is drawn from a study of shared clonotypes between healthy human individuals (dated by TCRdb to the early 2020s). For the wider study: A few men and a couple of women, aged 18 to 49 years, made up the cohort. To increase sequencing depth and limit assay-specific biases, different laboratories used diverse techniques to prepare libraries and sequence TCR repertoires. Blood TCR repertoires of a handful of healthy adults were deeply sequenced to estimate repertoire size and the extent of clonotype sharing between individuals. Per donor, three plates each were used for CD4 naive and CD4 memory, two for CD8 naive, and one for CD8 memory. Leukapheresis yielded between about 0.94 and 9.5 billion PBMCs per donor.

CD8 naive samples were obtained by positive selection for CCR7 among CD45RO-negative cells, yielding a CD45RA+CCR7+ population from which TemRA cells were excluded. The donors were healthy, HIV-negative adults with no recently reported acute infections or vaccinations. All donors were Caucasian adults living in Nashville, Tennessee, USA. Blood was obtained by leukapheresis, after which PBMCs were separated by Ficoll-Histopaque density gradient centrifugation and cryopreserved in liquid nitrogen vapor phase. Analytical flow cytometry was used to check the purity and quantity of every magnetically sorted T cell population. Genomic DNA was isolated from every sorted fraction and measured by UV absorbance on a Nanodrop 2000c. Points the paper makes about the study in general: Higher generation probabilities were observed for clonotypes shared by all four sorted-subset donors than for non-shared clonotypes. The genetic and exposure-history diversity represented was limited by the small number of donors. Sampling was limited to blood, and TCR repertoires in tissue likely differ from TCR repertoires in blood. Naive subsets generally had larger estimated clonotype richness than memory subsets. Even with the large sequencing depth, rarefaction of the sorted-subset datasets indicated that sequencing was incomplete. Based on pairwise subsampling, the degree of clonotype sharing among donors was expected to be affected by sequencing depth. When a handful of donors were compared, the shared fraction of clonotypes was around 5.1% for naive CD4, roughly 3.4% for naive CD8, more than 2% for memory CD4, and 0.4% for memory CD8.

CDR1 and CDR2, looked up from the germline V gene, are ENHRY and SYGVKD. V ends up 6 bases short and J 0 bases short, with an unmatched junction base count of 9. The cysteine opens and the phenylalanine closes a CDR3 of 18 amino acids. The entry retains the CDR3 DNA only, 54 bases that are in frame from base 1. The sequenced sample consisted of naive CD8+ T cells sorted from blood. The sample's cell subset or site label is to be understood as: CD45RA+CCR7+. The receptor comes from a man aged 25-45 years in good health. The rearrangement joined TRBV10-3 to TRBJ2-7; 15 bases in the junction line up with TRBD2. The nucleotides read TGTGCCATCAGACCCGGGACTAGCGGGGGGAAGAGCTCCTACGAGCAGTACTTC. This sequence encodes CAIRPGTSGGKSSYEQYF.